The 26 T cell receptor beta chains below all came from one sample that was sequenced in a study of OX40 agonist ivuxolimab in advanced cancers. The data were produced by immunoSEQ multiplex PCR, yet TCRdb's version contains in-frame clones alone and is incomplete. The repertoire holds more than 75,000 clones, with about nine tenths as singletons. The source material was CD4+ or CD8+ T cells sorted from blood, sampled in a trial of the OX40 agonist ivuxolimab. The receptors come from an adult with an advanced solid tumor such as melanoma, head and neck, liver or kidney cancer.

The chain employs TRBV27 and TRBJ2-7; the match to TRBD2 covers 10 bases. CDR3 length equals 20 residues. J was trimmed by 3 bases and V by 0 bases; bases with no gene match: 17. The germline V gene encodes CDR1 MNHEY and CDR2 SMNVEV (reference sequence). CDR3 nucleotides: TGTGCCAGCAGTTTATCCGGTGGGTCAGGAAGACTAGCGGGCATCTACGAGCAGTACTTC. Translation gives CASSLSGGSGRLAGIYEQYF.

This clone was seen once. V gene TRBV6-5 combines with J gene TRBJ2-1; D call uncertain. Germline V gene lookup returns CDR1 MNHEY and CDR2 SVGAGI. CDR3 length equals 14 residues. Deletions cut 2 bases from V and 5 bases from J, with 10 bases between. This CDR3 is CASSYSPGNNEQFF. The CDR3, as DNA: TGTGCCAGCAGTTACAGTCCTGGGAACAATGAGCAGTTCTTC.

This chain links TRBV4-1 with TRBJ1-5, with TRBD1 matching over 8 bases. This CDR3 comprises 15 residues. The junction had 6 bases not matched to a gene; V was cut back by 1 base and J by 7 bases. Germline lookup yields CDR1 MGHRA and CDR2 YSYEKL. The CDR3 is CASSQGTGREQPQHF. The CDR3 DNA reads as TGCGCCAGCAGCCAAGGGACAGGGAGGGAACAGCCCCAGCATTTT.

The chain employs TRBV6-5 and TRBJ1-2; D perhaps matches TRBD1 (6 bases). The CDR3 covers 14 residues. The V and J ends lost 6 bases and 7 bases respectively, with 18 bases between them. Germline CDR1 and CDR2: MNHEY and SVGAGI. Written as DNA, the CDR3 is TGTGCCAGCAGAAAGGGGTACAGGGCGAGTGGCTACACCTTC. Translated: CASRKGYRASGYTF.

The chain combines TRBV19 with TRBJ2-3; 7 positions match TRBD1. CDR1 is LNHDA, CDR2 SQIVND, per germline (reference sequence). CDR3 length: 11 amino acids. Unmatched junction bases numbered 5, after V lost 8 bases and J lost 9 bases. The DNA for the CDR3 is TGTGCCAGTCAGACAGGGACAACGCAGTATTTT. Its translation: CASQTGTTQYF.

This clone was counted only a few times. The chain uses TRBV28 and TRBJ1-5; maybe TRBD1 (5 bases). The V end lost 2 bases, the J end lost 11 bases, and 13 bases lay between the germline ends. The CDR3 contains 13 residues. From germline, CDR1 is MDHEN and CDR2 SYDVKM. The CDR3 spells CASSLVRKQAQHF. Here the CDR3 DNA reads TGTGCCAGCAGTTTAGTGAGGAAACAGGCCCAGCATTTT.

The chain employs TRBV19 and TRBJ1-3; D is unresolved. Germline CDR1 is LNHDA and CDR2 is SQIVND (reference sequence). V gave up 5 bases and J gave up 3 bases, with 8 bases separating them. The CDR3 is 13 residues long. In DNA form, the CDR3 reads TGTGCCAGTAGTGTACCTTATGGAAACACCATATATTTT. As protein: CASSVPYGNTIYF.

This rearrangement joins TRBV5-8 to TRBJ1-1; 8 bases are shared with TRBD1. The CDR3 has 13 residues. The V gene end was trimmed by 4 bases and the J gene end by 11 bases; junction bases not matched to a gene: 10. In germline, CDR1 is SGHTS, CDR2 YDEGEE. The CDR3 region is CASSNRGRRKAFF. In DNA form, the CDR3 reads TGTGCCAGCAGCAACAGGGGGAGAAGGAAGGCTTTCTTT.

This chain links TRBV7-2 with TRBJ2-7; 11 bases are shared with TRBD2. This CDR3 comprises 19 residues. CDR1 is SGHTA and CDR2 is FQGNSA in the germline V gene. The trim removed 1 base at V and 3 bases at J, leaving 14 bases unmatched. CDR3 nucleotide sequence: TGTGCCAGCAGCTTAGAACCTGGGACTAGCGGCCGCCCGGTCTACGAGCAGTACTTC. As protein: CASSLEPGTSGRPVYEQYF.

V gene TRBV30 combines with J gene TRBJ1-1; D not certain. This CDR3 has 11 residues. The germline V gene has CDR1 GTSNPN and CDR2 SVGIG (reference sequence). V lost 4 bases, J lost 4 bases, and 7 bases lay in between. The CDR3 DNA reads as TGTGCCTGGACCGGACGCACTGAAGCTTTCTTT. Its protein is CAWTGRTEAFF.

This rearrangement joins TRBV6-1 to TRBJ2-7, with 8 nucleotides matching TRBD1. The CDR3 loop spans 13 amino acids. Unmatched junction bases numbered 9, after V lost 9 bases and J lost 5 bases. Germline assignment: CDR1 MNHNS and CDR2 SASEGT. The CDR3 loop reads CASEGQDIHEQYF. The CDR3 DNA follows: TGTGCCAGTGAGGGACAGGACATCCACGAGCAGTACTTC.

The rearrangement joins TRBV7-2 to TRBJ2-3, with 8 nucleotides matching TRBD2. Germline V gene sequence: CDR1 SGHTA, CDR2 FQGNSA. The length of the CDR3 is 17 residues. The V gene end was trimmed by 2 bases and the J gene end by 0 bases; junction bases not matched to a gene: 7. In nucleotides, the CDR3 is TGTGCCAGCAGCTTACTAGCGGGTACATCTAGCACAGATACGCAGTATTTT. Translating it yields CASSLLAGTSSTDTQYF.

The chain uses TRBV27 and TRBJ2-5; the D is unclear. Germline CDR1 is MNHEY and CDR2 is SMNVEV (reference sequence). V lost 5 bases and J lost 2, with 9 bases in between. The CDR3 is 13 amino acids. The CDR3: CASSVLNQETQYF. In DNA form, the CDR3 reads TGTGCCAGCAGTGTATTGAATCAAGAGACCCAGTACTTC.

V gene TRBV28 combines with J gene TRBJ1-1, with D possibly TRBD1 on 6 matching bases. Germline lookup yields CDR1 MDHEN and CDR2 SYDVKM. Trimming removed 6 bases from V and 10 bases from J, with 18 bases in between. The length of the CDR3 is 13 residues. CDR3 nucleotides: TGTGCCAGCAGCTCCGGGACACAACTCGGAGCTTTCTTT. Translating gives CASSSGTQLGAFF. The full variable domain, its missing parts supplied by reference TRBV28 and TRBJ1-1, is DVKVTQSSRYLVKRTGEKVFLECVQDMDHENMFWYRQDPGLGLRLIYFSYDVKMKEKGDIPEGYSVSREKKERFSLILESASTNQTSMYLCASSSGTQLGAFFGQGTRLTVV.

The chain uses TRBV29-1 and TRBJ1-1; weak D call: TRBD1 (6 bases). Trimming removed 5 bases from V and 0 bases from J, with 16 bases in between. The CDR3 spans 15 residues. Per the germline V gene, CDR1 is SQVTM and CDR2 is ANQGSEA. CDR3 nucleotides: TGCAGCGTTTTGATGAGGGGGGCCTTGAACACTGAAGCTTTCTTT. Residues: CSVLMRGALNTEAFF.

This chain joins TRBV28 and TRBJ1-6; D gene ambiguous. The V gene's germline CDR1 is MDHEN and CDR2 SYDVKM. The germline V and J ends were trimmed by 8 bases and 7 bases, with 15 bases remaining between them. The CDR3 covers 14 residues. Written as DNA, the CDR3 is TGTGCCAGCGCATCCAAACTGGGAAATTCACCCCTCCACTTT. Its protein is CASASKLGNSPLHF.

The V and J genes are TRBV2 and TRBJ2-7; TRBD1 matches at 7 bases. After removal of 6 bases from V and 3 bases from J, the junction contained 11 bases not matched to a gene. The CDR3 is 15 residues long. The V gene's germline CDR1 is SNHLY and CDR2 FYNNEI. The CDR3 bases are TGTGCCAGCAGCGTTCGGGGACAGCAACACTACGAGCAGTACTTC. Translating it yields CASSVRGQQHYEQYF.

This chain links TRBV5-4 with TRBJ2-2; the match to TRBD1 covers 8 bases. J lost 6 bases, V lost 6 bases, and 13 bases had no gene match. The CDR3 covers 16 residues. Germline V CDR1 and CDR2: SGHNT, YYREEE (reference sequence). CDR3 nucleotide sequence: TGTGCCAGCACCATCGACAGGGGTAATTTTGCCGGGGAGCTGTTTTTT. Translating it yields CASTIDRGNFAGELFF.

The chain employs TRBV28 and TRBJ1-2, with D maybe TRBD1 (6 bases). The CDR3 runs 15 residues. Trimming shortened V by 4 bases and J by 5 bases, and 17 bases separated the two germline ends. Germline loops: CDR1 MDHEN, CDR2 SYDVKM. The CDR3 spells CASSSWTELGYGYTF. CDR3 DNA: TGTGCCAGCAGTTCTTGGACAGAATTAGGGTATGGCTACACCTTC.

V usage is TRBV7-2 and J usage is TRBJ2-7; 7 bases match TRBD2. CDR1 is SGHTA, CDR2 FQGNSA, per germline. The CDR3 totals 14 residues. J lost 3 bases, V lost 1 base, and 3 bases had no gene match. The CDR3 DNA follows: TGTGCCAGCAGCTTAGTTGCTAGCGGCTACGAGCAGTACTTC. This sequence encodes CASSLVASGYEQYF.

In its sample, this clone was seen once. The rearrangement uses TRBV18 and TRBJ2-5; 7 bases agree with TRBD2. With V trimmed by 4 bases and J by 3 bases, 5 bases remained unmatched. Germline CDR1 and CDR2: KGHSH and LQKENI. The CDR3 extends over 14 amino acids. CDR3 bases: TGTGCCAGCTCACAACTAGCGCGTAAAGAGACCCAGTACTTC. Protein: CASSQLARKETQYF.

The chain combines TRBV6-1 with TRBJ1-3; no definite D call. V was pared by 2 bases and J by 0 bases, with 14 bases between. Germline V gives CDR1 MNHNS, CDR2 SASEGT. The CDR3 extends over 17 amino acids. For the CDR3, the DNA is TGTGCCAGCAGTGAATACATTGACTTAGACTCTGGAAACACCATATATTTT. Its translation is CASSEYIDLDSGNTIYF.

The CDR3 DNA reads as TGTGCCAGCAGCCAGACGACAGTAGGTAATGAAAAACTGTTTTTT. Its protein is CASSQTTVGNEKLFF. The chain is built from TRBV2 and TRBJ1-4, with D tentatively TRBD1 (5 bases). The V end was cut by 6 bases, the J end by 4 bases, with 15 bases between. Germline V CDR1 and CDR2: SNHLY, FYNNEI. CDR3 size: 15 residues.

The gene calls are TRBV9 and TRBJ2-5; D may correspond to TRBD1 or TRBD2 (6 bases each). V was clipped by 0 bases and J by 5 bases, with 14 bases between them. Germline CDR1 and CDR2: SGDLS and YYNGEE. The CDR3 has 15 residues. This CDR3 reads CASSVDWGAWETQYF. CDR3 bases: TGTGCCAGCAGCGTAGATTGGGGGGCTTGGGAGACCCAGTACTTC.

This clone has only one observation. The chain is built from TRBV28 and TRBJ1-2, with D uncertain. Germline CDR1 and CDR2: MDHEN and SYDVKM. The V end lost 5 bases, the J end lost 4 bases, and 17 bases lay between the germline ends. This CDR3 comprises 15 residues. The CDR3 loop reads CASSPTIPISYGYTF. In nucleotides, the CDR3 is TGTGCCAGCAGTCCCACAATCCCCATTTCCTATGGCTACACCTTC.

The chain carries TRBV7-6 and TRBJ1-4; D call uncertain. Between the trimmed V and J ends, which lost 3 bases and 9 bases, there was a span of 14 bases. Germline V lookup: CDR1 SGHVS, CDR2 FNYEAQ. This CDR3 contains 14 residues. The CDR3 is CASSLRALEKKLFF. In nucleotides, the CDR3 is TGTGCCAGCAGCTTGCGGGCATTAGAGAAAAAACTGTTTTTT.